Following are 8 T cell receptor beta chains from one sample sequenced in a study of OX40 agonist ivuxolimab in advanced cancers. Using immunoSEQ multiplex PCR, the repertoire was profiled, and TCRdb retains in-frame clones only, with some absent. The sample comprises about 78,000 clones, around nine tenths of which are singletons, and around 2.8% rests with the top ten. The sample here was CD4+ or CD8+ T cells sorted from blood, taken in a trial of the OX40 agonist ivuxolimab. These receptors came from an adult with an advanced solid tumor such as melanoma, head and neck, liver or kidney cancer.

The chain combines TRBV28 with TRBJ1-1, with no clear D. Per the germline V gene, CDR1 is MDHEN and CDR2 is SYDVKM. V was trimmed by 6 bases and J by 0 bases, leaving 14 bases between them. The CDR3 is 15 residues long. The CDR3 nucleotides read TGTGCCAGCAGCGCACTTATGTCCATGAACACTGAAGCTTTCTTT. This codes for CASSALMSMNTEAFF.

The V gene is TRBV19, the J gene TRBJ2-5; the D call may be TRBD1 or TRBD2 (5 bases each). Germline assignment: CDR1 LNHDA and CDR2 SQIVND (reference sequence). V lost 6 bases, J lost 5 bases, and 19 bases lay in between. The CDR3 length is 15 residues. The CDR3 bases are TGTGCCAGTAGCCGGGACGGCTGGTCGGGGGAGACCCAGTACTTC. This gives the protein CASSRDGWSGETQYF.

This clone was seen once. The chain recombines TRBV4-1 with TRBJ2-5; TRBD1 or TRBD2 may be the D gene (5 bases each). Between the trimmed V and J ends, which lost 4 bases and 5 bases, there was a span of 11 bases. The CDR3 sequence is 13 residues long. Per germline, CDR1 MGHRA and CDR2 YSYEKL. Here the CDR3 reads CASSLIEGETQYF. The CDR3 DNA sequence: TGCGCCAGCAGCCTCATAGAGGGGGAGACCCAGTACTTC.

This clone has only a few counts. The chain carries TRBV30 and TRBJ2-7; possible D gene TRBD1, 5 bases. V was cut by 1 base and J by 0 bases, with 13 bases left in between. The CDR3 is made up of 15 amino acids. Looked up from germline, CDR1 is GTSNPN and CDR2 is SVGIG (reference sequence). CDR3 loop: CAWSGGMGSSYEQYF. The CDR3, as DNA: TGTGCCTGGAGTGGGGGCATGGGCAGCTCCTACGAGCAGTACTTC.

V usage is TRBV18 and J usage is TRBJ1-5, with D uncertain. Germline-derived CDR1 and CDR2 are KGHSH and LQKENI. Between the trimmed V and J ends, which lost 2 bases and 5 bases, there was a span of 7 bases. The CDR3 totals 13 residues. The CDR3 DNA is TGTGCCAGCTCACCAGGTACCGATCAGCCCCAGCATTTT. Translating it yields CASSPGTDQPQHF.

Here the CDR3 reads CASSEQGGSYGYTF. CDR3 DNA: TGTGCCAGCAGTGAACAGGGGGGGAGCTATGGCTACACCTTC. The chain carries TRBV2 and TRBJ1-2; 7 nucleotides line up with TRBD1. This CDR3 is built from 14 residues. Germline CDR1 SNHLY, CDR2 FYNNEI. Losses at the gene ends were 2 bases for V and 4 bases for J; bases not matched to a gene: 4.

The chain employs TRBV18 and TRBJ1-3; 7 bases are a match to TRBD1. Trimming removed 6 bases from V and 3 bases from J; junction bases left unmatched: 8. The CDR3 length is 15 residues. CDR1 is KGHSH, CDR2 LQKENI, per germline. The CDR3 here is CASSQQGFYGNTIYF. The CDR3, as DNA: TGTGCCAGCTCCCAACAGGGGTTCTATGGAAACACCATATATTTT.

V usage is TRBV5-1 and J usage is TRBJ2-7; D remains ambiguous. Germline assignment: CDR1 SGHRS and CDR2 YFSETQ. The CDR3 sequence is 13 residues long. V was trimmed by 3 bases and J by 0 bases, leaving 7 bases between them. The CDR3 region has the DNA TGCGCCAGCAGCTACCAGAGCTCCTACGAGCAGTACTTC. Its translation is CASSYQSSYEQYF.